The present TCR beta chain was sequenced within a study of PD-1 and CTLA-4 blockade in melanoma. Sequencing was performed with immunoSEQ multiplex PCR; in TCRdb, only in-frame clones are kept and a portion is missing. The repertoire holds about 28,000 clones, with 85% to 90% as singletons. Per the germline V gene, CDR1 is KGHDR and CDR2 is SFDVKD. V was cut by 5 bases and J by 4 bases, with 13 bases left in between. This CDR3 comprises 14 residues. The receptor was derived from a human donor with melanoma. The chain links TRBV24-1 to TRBJ2-5, with D perhaps matching TRBD1 (5 bases). Material: CD8+ T cells from peripheral blood, obtained before anti-PD-1 treatment. The CDR3 sequence: CATSGTQGRETQYF. The CDR3 DNA sequence: TGTGCCACCAGTGGGACCCAGGGTCGAGAGACCCAGTACTTC.